The rows below give T cell receptor beta chains drawn from one sample of a study of T cells in Graves' hyperthyroidism and ophthalmopathy. TCRdb analysed the multiplex PCR reads with MiXCR anew, one entry per CDR3 protein. This sample yields some 500,000 distinct CDR3 sequences, of which over 13% are seen a single time; 15% to 20% belongs to the top ten. The sample consisted of blood. The receptors shown here come from a woman between 18 and 30 years old with Graves' hyperthyroidism. CDR3s include the opening cysteine and the closing phenylalanine or tryptophan. Each record gives: CDR3 protein, J gene, V gene, CDR3 length.

CDR3: CASSRSSGSDTQYF
J: TRBJ2-3
V: TRBV18
length: 14

CDR3: CASSDWQQFF
J: TRBJ2-1
V: TRBV2
length: 10

CDR3: CASSPATSGTHKDF
J: TRBJ2-5
V: TRBV4-2
length: 14

CDR3: CAVVGGSSTDTQYF
J: TRBJ2-3
V: TRBV25-1
length: 14

CDR3: CSANSNSYNEQFF
J: TRBJ2-1
V: TRBV20-1
length: 13

CDR3: CASRGLNTEAFF
J: TRBJ1-1
V: TRBV6-1
length: 12

CDR3: CACLTGYEQFF
J: TRBJ2-1
V: TRBV30
length: 11

CDR3: CASSPGGLPDGGQPQHF
J: TRBJ1-5
V: TRBV9
length: 17

CDR3: CSVTRTGRGTEAFF
J: TRBJ1-1
V: TRBV29-1
length: 14

CDR3: CASSFTSGTPYEQYF
J: TRBJ2-7
V: TRBV6-1
length: 15

CDR3: CAQRGTSPHEQFF
J: TRBJ2-1
V: TRBV10-1
length: 13

CDR3: CASSSQGAGNTIYF
J: TRBJ1-3
V: TRBV19
length: 14

CDR3: CASSPDQESYEQYF
J: TRBJ2-7
V: TRBV18
length: 14

CDR3: CASSLGTSGPRGGEAFF
J: TRBJ1-1
V: TRBV5-1
length: 17

CDR3: CASSQPSGSSYNEQFF
J: TRBJ2-1
V: TRBV3-1
length: 16

CDR3: CASNRGAGEQFF
J: TRBJ2-1
V: TRBV12-3/TRBV12-4
length: 12

CDR3: CASRLQGDPSRAFF
J: TRBJ1-1
V: TRBV2
length: 14